This TCR beta chain was recorded in a study of regulatory T cells in long-lasting Graves disease. Study-level points and caveats: Newly diagnosed patients had higher TCR diversity than persistent Graves' patients did.

This clonotype was observed at least ten times. Its target is not known. Sequencing libraries for TCR beta were prepared with iRepertoire HTBI primers and Arm-PCR of CDR3 regions. Original processing methods: Detected in the samples were over 55 TRBV and approximately 14 TRBJ segments. MiXCR, run by TCRdb on the multiplex PCR reads, gives a single entry per CDR3 protein. Clone size and V and J calls follow TCRdb, not the original study. The sample records hundreds of thousands of distinct CDR3 sequences, 15% being singletons. Time point indicated: newly diagnosed GD, antithyroid drugs for less than 3 months. From PBMCs, RNA was extracted and then used to make the TCR library. Per germline, CDR1 ENHRY and CDR2 SYGVKD. Trimming shortened V by 7 bases and J by 5 bases, and 12 bases separated the two germline ends. The CDR3 is made up of 13 amino acids.

The TCR sequence derives from a female donor with Graves disease. The rearrangement links TRBV10-3 to TRBJ1-5; D remains ambiguous. The specimen was peripheral blood mononuclear cells (PBMCs), collected at new diagnosis, from a patient treated with antithyroid drugs. CDR3 bases: TGTGCCATCACCCGGGCCGTTGATCAGCCCCAGCATTTT. Its protein is CAITRAVDQPQHF.